These T cell receptor beta chains were read from a single sample in a study of PD-L1 blockade in urothelial cancer. Measured with immunoSEQ multiplex PCR; TCRdb has only the in-frame clones, and not every one. Here the sample spans about 70,000 clones, around 84% being singletons. The source material was PBMCs, sampled around atezolizumab (anti-PD-L1) treatment. These receptors were taken from a man in his 70s with urothelial cancer. Each CDR3 is given with its conserved first and last residue. Fields, in order: clone size, J gene, D gene, V gene, CDR3 DNA, CDR3 protein. A D gene is named only where the DNA matches it firmly. The listing skips clone size in some rows; elsewhere it reads once, few, many or a size class.

>NA|TRBJ2-3|NA|TRBV5-4
TGTGCCAGCAGCTTAGACAGGAGCACAGATACGCAGTATTTT
CASSLDRSTDTQYF
>NA|TRBJ1-4|TRBD1|TRBV30
TGTGCCTGGAGGACGGGACAGAGACTAAATGAAAAACTGTTTTTT
CAWRTGQRLNEKLFF
>NA|TRBJ2-2|TRBD2|TRBV5-6
TGTGCCAGCAGCTCAGGGACTAGTGGCGGGGAGCTGTTTTTT
CASSSGTSGGELFF
>NA|TRBJ2-1|NA|TRBV18
TGTGCCAGCTCACCAAGGACTGGACACAATGAGCAGTTCTTC
CASSPRTGHNEQFF
>NA|TRBJ2-2|TRBD2|TRBV5-1
TGCGCCAGCAGCCCGAATAGCGGGAGTGCCGGGGAGCTGTTTTTT
CASSPNSGSAGELFF
>NA|TRBJ1-4|NA|TRBV7-9
TGTGCCAGCAGCGCCGGGGGTCAGGGCCCTGAGGGTGAAAAACTGTTTTTT
CASSAGGQGPEGEKLFF
>NA|TRBJ2-5|TRBD1|TRBV5-4
TGTGCCAGCAGCCGTGAGGGGGCTGTACGAGAGACCCAGTACTTC
CASSREGAVRETQYF
>NA|TRBJ2-1|TRBD2|TRBV15
TGTGCCACCTCATGGGCTAGCGGGAGGAACAATGAGCAGTTCTTC
CATSWASGRNNEQFF
>NA|TRBJ2-3|TRBD2|TRBV10-3
TGTGCCGCCCGACTAGCGGAAAGCACAGATACGCAGTATTTT
CAARLAESTDTQYF
>NA|TRBJ2-3|TRBD2|TRBV5-4
TGTGCCAGCAGCCTCGGGACTAGCGGGAGGGGATACGATACGCAGTATTTT
CASSLGTSGRGYDTQYF
>NA|TRBJ2-7|TRBD2|TRBV28
TGTGCCAGCAGCAGACTAGCGGGGCGGCAGTACTTC
CASSRLAGRQYF
>NA|TRBJ2-3|TRBD2|TRBV6-1
TGTGCCAGCACGGGACTAGCGGACACAGATACGCAGTATTTT
CASTGLADTDTQYF
>NA|TRBJ2-2|NA|TRBV5-1
TGCGCCAGCAGCCCCCCAGGTCCAGGAACCGGGGAGCTGTTTTTT
CASSPPGPGTGELFF
>NA|TRBJ1-3|NA|TRBV20-1
TGCAGTGCTGCCCGACTGGACACCATATATTTT
CSAARLDTIYF
>NA|TRBJ2-3|TRBD2|TRBV5-1
TGCGCCAGCAGACGACTAGCGGCTAGCACAGATACGCAGTATTTT
CASRRLAASTDTQYF
>NA|TRBJ2-3|TRBD1|TRBV6-1
TGTGCCATTACGCTAGGACAGGGCACAGATACGCAGTATTTT
CAITLGQGTDTQYF
>medium-sized|TRBJ1-1|NA|TRBV7-8
TGTGCCAGCAGCTTAGATCAGGCTACAGAAGCTTTCTTT
CASSLDQATEAFF
>NA|TRBJ1-4|NA|TRBV6-1
TGTGCCAGCAGTGAACCCAGAGGCGGTGAAAAACTGTTTTTT
CASSEPRGGEKLFF
>NA|TRBJ2-2|NA|TRBV28
TGTGCCAGCAGCCCTGGGGGGGCGGGCACCGGGGAGCTGTTTTTT
CASSPGGAGTGELFF
>NA|TRBJ2-1|NA|TRBV5-1
TGCGCCAGCAGCTTGGGAGGTTCAGGCGGACTCTACAATGAGCAGTTCTTC
CASSLGGSGGLYNEQFF
>NA|TRBJ2-7|TRBD2|TRBV14
TGTGCCAGCAGCCAAAGGGACTACTCCCGCTCCTACGAGCAGTACTTC
CASSQRDYSRSYEQYF
>NA|TRBJ2-1|TRBD1|TRBV27
TGTGCCAGCAGTCCGAGGGGGCACAAGAATGAGCAGTTCTTC
CASSPRGHKNEQFF
>NA|TRBJ2-7|NA|TRBV27
TGTGCCAGCAGTCCACAGGGATACGAGCAGTACTTC
CASSPQGYEQYF
>NA|TRBJ2-7|TRBD2|TRBV6-1
TGTGCCAGCAGACTAGCGGGAGGGCCGTACGAGCAGTACTTC
CASRLAGGPYEQYF
>NA|TRBJ1-1|TRBD1|TRBV5-1
TGCGCCAGCAGCTCCGGGACAGGAGTTAACACTGAAGCTTTCTTT
CASSSGTGVNTEAFF
>few|TRBJ1-3|NA|TRBV9
TGTGCCAGCAGCTCACAGGGAAACACCATATATTTT
CASSSQGNTIYF
>few|TRBJ1-1|NA|TRBV23-1
TGCGCCAGCAGTCAATATCGGGGGAACACTGAAGCTTTCTTT
CASSQYRGNTEAFF
>NA|TRBJ2-7|NA|TRBV9
TGTGCCAGCAGTCGAGGGGGGGGATCCTACGAGCAGTACTTC
CASSRGGGSYEQYF
>NA|TRBJ1-4|NA|TRBV27
TGTGCCAGCAGTTTATTTCAGGATGAAAAACTGTTTTTT
CASSLFQDEKLFF
>NA|TRBJ2-2|TRBD2|TRBV5-1
TGCGCCAGCAGACGGGACTACCCGAACACCGGGGAGCTGTTTTTT
CASRRDYPNTGELFF
>NA|TRBJ2-2|NA|TRBV5-4
TGTGCCAGCAGCTGGAGGCAGGTGAACACCGGGGAGCTGTTTTTT
CASSWRQVNTGELFF
>NA|TRBJ2-2|NA|TRBV27
TGTGCCAGCAGTTCGCGGGACAGCGGTACCGGGGAGCTGTTTTTT
CASSSRDSGTGELFF
>NA|TRBJ2-5|NA|TRBV9
TGTGCCAGCAGCGTAGAAGGGGGGACAGTAGGTTCGGAGACCCAGTACTTC
CASSVEGGTVGSETQYF
>NA|TRBJ2-1|NA|TRBV19
TGTGCCAGTAGTAAAGCTAGCGGTCAGGGGCTTGAGCAGTTCTTC
CASSKASGQGLEQFF
>NA|TRBJ2-3|NA|TRBV5-1
TGCGCCAGCAGCTTGGGGCTAGAGCCTGATACGCAGTATTTT
CASSLGLEPDTQYF
>NA|TRBJ2-1|TRBD2|TRBV10-2
TGCGCCAGCAGTCCCGCGACCTTAGCGGGAGGGCCGTTAAAGTACAATGCGCAGTTCTTC
CASSPATLAGGPLKYNAQFF
>NA|TRBJ2-3|TRBD2|TRBV5-4
TGTGCCAGCAGCTCAAGCGGGAGGGCCGCAGATACGCAGTATTTT
CASSSSGRAADTQYF
>NA|TRBJ2-3|TRBD1|TRBV5-6
TGTGCCAGCAGGTCAAACAAGGGGGCGGCAGCAGATACGCAGTATTTT
CASRSNKGAAADTQYF
>NA|TRBJ2-7|NA|TRBV6-1
TGTGCCAGCAGTGAGGGGAGGACGTGGGTATACGAGCAGTACTTC
CASSEGRTWVYEQYF
>NA|TRBJ2-7|NA|TRBV27
TGTGCCAGCAGTTTATCGATCGCCATGCAGGGTCGGCGACCTTACGAGCAGTACTTC
CASSLSIAMQGRRPYEQYF
>once|TRBJ2-7|NA|TRBV7-9
TGTGCCAGCAGCGTGACAGCCTACGAGCAGTACTTC
CASSVTAYEQYF